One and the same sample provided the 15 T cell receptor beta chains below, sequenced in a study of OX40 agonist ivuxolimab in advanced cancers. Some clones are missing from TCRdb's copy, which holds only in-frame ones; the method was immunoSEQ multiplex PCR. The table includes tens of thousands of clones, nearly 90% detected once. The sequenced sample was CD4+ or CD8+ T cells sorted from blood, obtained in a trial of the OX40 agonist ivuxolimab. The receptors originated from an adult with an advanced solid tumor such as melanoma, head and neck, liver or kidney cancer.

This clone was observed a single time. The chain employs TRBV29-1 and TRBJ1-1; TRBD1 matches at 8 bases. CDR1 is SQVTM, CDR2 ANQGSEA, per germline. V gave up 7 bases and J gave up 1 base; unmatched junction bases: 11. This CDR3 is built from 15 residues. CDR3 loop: CSAAGLQGGNTEAFF. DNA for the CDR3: TGCAGCGCTGCTGGACTACAGGGGGGGAACACTGAAGCTTTCTTT.

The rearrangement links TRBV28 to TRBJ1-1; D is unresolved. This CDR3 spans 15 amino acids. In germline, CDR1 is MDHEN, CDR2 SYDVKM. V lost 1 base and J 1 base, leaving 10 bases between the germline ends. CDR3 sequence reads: CASSLSHLSNTEAFF. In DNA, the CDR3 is TGTGCCAGCAGTTTATCCCACTTATCGAACACTGAAGCTTTCTTT.

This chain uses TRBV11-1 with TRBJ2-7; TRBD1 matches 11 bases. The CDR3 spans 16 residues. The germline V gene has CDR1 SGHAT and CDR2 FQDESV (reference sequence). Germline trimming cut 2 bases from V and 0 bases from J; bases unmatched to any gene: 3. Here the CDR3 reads CASSLWGQGGSYEQYF. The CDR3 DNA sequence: TGTGCCAGCAGCTTATGGGGACAGGGGGGCTCCTACGAGCAGTACTTC.

The CDR3 is CASSLIANTEAFF. CDR3 bases: TGTGCCAGCAGTTTGATAGCGAACACTGAAGCTTTCTTT. The chain recombines TRBV28 with TRBJ1-1, with D hard to call. The length of the CDR3 is 13 residues. From germline, CDR1 is MDHEN and CDR2 SYDVKM. Between the trimmed V and J ends, which lost 3 bases and 1 base, there was a span of 6 bases.

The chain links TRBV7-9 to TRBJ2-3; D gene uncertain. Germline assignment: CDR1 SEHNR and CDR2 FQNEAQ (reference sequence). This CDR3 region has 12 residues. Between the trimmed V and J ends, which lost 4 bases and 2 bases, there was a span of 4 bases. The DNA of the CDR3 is TGTGCCAGCAGCTACGACACAGATACGCAGTATTTT. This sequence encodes CASSYDTDTQYF.

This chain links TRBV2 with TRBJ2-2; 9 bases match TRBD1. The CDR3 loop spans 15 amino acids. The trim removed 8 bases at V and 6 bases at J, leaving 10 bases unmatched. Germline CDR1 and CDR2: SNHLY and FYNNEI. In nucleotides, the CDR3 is TGTGCCAGCGGGCCGGGACAGGGAACCGCCGGGGAGCTGTTTTTT. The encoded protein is CASGPGQGTAGELFF.

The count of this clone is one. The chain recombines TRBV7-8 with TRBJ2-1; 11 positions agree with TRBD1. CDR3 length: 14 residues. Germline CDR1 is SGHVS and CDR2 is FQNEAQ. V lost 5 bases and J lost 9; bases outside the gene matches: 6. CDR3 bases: TGTGCCAGCAGCGTGGACAGGGGGCAAACTGAGCAGTTCTTC. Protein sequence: CASSVDRGQTEQFF.

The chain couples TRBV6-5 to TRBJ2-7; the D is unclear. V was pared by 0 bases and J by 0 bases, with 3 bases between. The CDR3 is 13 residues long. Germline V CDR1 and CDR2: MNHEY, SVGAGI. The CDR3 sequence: CASSYSSSYEQYF. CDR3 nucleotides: TGTGCCAGCAGTTACTCTAGCTCCTACGAGCAGTACTTC.

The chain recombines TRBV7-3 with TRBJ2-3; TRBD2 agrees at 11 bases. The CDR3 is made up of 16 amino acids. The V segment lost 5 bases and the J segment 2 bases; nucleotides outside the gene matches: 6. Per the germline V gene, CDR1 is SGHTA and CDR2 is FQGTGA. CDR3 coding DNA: TGTGCCAGCAGCCTCGTAGCGGGGGGGACCACAGATACGCAGTATTTT. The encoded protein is CASSLVAGGTTDTQYF.

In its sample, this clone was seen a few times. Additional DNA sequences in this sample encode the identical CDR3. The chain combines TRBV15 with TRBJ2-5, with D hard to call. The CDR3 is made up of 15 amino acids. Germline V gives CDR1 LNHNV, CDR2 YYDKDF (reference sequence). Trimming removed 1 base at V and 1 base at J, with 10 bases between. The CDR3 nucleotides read TGTGCCACCAGCAGAGGCGTCAGCTCCCAAGAGACCCAGTACTTC. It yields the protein CATSRGVSSQETQYF.

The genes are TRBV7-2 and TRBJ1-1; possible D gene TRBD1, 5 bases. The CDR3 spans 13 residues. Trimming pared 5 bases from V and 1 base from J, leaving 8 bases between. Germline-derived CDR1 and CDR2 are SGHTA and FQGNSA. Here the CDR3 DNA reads TGTGCCAGCAGCGCTGGGGGGAACACTGAAGCTTTCTTT. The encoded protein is CASSAGGNTEAFF.

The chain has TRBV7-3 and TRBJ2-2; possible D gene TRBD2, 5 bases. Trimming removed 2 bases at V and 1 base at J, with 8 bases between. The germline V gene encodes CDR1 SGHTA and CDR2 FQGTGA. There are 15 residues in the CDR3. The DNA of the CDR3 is TGTGCCAGCAGCTTATTTGAGGGGAACACCGGGGAGCTGTTTTTT. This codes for CASSLFEGNTGELFF.

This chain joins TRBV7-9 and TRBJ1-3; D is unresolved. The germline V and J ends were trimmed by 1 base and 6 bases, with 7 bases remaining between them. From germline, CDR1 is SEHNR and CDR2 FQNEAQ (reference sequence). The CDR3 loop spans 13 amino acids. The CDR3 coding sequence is TGTGCCAGCAGCTTAGAAACAGAAAACACCATATATTTT. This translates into CASSLETENTIYF.

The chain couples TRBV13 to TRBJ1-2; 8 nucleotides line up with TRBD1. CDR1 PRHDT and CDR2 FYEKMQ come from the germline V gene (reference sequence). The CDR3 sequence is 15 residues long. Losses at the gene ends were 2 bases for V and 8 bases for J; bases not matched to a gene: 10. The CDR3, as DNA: TGTGCCAGCAGCTTAACGGGACAGGCCTTTTTGGGCTACACCTTC. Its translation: CASSLTGQAFLGYTF.

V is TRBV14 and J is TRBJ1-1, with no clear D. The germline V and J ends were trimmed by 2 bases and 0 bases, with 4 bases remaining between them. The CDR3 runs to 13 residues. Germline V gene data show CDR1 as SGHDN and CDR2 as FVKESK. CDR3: CASSQPMNTEAFF. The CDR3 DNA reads TGTGCCAGCAGCCAACCTATGAACACTGAAGCTTTCTTT.